This T cell receptor beta chain was observed in a study of T cells in Graves' hyperthyroidism and ophthalmopathy. Amplified TCR beta CDR3 regions came from RNA transcripts. The TCR CDR3 first-round RT-PCR relied on the HTBI primer set. TCRdb passed the multiplex PCR reads through MiXCR, listing each CDR3 protein once. The sample includes around 340,000 distinct CDR3 sequences, 20% to 25% seen only once; the top ten take about 50%. Germline CDR1 DFQATT, CDR2 SNEGSKA (reference sequence). V shed 4 bases, J shed 4 bases, and the junction held 9 bases outside the gene matches. This CDR3 is built from 16 residues. Note on this clonotype: Antigen specificity is unknown.

The study, taken as a whole, reports: Most clonotypes expanded in thyroid above 0.001 were likewise present in blood.

Any patient presenting with uncontrolled infection, other autoimmune disease, pregnancy or lactation was left out. Diagnosis relied on clinical symptoms, serum thyroxine and TRAb, thyroid ultrasound and orbital computed tomography. V gene TRBV20-1 combines with J gene TRBJ2-1, with TRBD2 identical over 11 bases. What was sequenced was blood. This clonotype was sampled from a woman between 50 and 59 years old with Graves' hyperthyroidism. The CDR3 coding sequence is TGCAGTGCTACTATCCGACTAGCGGGATCTTACAATGAGCAGTTCTTC. Translated: CSATIRLAGSYNEQFF.